This TCR beta chain was profiled in a study of blood T cell repertoires in COVID-19. In the original workflow: Reference gene primer amplification yielded estimated nucleated cell counts. Generated by immunoSEQ multiplex PCR, the TCRdb table keeps only in-frame clones and is missing some. The V and J calls and clone size are taken from that table; D and trimming were inferred from the DNA. The profile shows 200,000 to 300,000 clones, under 85% of them singletons. Per the germline V gene, CDR1 is SQVTM and CDR2 is ANQGSEA. J was trimmed by 5 bases and V by 6 bases; bases with no gene match: 7. This CDR3 is built from 13 residues.

The chain links TRBV29-1 to TRBJ2-5; 9 bases fit TRBD2. The sequence was obtained from a man aged 25 to 40 who had recovered from COVID-19. Sequencing used peripheral blood. The CDR3 DNA reads as TGCAGCGTGGGGGGCGGGGGGGCCGAGACCCAGTACTTC. It codes for CSVGGGGAETQYF.